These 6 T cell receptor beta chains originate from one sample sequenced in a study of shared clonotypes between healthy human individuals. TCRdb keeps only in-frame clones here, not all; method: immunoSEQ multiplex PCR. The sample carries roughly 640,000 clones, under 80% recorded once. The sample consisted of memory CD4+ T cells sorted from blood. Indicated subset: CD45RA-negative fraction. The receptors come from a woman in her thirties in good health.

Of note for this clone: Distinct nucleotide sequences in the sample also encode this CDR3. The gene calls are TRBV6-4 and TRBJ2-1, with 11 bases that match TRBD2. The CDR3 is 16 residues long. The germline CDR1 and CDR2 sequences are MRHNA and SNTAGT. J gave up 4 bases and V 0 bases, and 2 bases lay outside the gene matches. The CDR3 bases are TGTGCCAGCAGTGACTCTGGGACTAGCGGTTACAATGAGCAGTTCTTC. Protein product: CASSDSGTSGYNEQFF.

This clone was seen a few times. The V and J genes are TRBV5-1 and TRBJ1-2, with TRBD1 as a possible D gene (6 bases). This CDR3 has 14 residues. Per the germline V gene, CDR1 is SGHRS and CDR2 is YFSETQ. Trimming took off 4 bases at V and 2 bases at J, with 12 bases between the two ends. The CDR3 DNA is TGCGCCAGCAGCATCATACAGGGAAACTATGGCTACACCTTC. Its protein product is CASSIIQGNYGYTF.

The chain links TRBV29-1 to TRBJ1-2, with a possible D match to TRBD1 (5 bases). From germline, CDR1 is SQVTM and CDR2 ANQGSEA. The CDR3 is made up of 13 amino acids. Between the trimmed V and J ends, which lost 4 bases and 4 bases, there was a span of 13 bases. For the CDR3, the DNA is TGCAGCGTTGGAACAGGAGAAGGCTATGGCTACACCTTC. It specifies CSVGTGEGYGYTF. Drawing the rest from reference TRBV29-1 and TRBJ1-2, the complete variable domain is SAVISQKPSRDICQRGTSLTIQCQVDSQVTMMFWYRQQPGQSLTLIATANQGSEATYESGFVIDKFPISRPNLTFSTLTVSNMSPEDSSIYLCSVGTGEGYGYTFGSGTRLTVV.

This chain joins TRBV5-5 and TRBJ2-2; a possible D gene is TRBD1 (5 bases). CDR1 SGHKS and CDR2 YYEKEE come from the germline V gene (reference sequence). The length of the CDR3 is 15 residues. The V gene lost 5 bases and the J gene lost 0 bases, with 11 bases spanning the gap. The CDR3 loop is CASSPRTTNTGELFF. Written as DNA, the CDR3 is TGTGCCAGCAGTCCCAGGACAACGAACACCGGGGAGCTGTTTTTT.

The CDR3 protein is CASSLGTRGTGELFF. In DNA form, the CDR3 reads TGTGCCAGCAGTTTGGGGACTAGAGGGACCGGGGAGCTGTTTTTT. The chain couples TRBV28 to TRBJ2-2; 8 bases are a match to TRBD2. The J segment lost 5 bases and the V segment lost 3 bases, leaving 5 bases of the junction unmatched. From germline, CDR1 is MDHEN and CDR2 SYDVKM. The CDR3 spans 15 residues. Full variable domain (outside the CDR3, taken from reference TRBV28 and TRBJ2-2): DVKVTQSSRYLVKRTGEKVFLECVQDMDHENMFWYRQDPGLGLRLIYFSYDVKMKEKGDIPEGYSVSREKKERFSLILESASTNQTSMYLCASSLGTRGTGELFFGEGSRLTVL.

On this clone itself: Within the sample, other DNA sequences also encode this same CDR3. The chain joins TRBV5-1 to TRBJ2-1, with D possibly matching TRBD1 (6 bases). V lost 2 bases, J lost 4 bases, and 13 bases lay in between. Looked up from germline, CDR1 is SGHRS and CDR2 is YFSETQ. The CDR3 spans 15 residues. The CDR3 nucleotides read TGCGCCAGCAGCTTATCGTCAGGGGCATACAATGAGCAGTTCTTC. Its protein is CASSLSSGAYNEQFF.